This is a list of T cell receptor beta chains from one sample in a study of beta chain features in type 1 diabetes. This table comes from immunoSEQ multiplex PCR, and its TCRdb copy is limited to in-frame clones, with some not included. The sample yields under 25,000 clones, under 60% seen once. The sample consisted of stem cell memory CD4+ T cells from blood. The source is a man aged 18 to 29 with type 1 diabetes. Both conserved end residues are part of each CDR3. A D gene is named only where the DNA matches it firmly. Clone size is not always given. Where it is, it says once, few, many or a class for expanded clones.

J gene | V gene | D gene | clone size | CDR3 DNA | CDR3 protein
TRBJ1-2 | TRBV5-4 | TRBD1 | . | TGTGCCAGCAGCTGGGACAGGGGAAACTATGGCTACACCTTC | CASSWDRGNYGYTF
TRBJ2-7 | TRBV5-8 | . | . | TGTGCCAGCAGCTACGAGCAGTACTTC | CASSYEQYF
TRBJ1-1 | TRBV2 | . | . | TGTGCCAGCAGTGAAGCGGGCAGGGCTTTGGGAACTGAAGCTTTCTTT | CASSEAGRALGTEAFF
TRBJ2-1 | TRBV7-2 | TRBD2 | . | TGTGCCAGCAGACTAGCGGGACTCACCTACAATGAGCAGTTCTTC | CASRLAGLTYNEQFF
TRBJ2-1 | TRBV28 | TRBD2 | once | TGTGCCAGCAGTTCACCTAGCGGTACCCCCTACAATGAGCAGTTCTTC | CASSSPSGTPYNEQFF
TRBJ2-5 | TRBV19 | TRBD2 | . | TGTGCCAGTAGTATGGGCGGGGGACCAAGGGAGACCCAGTACTTC | CASSMGGGPRETQYF
TRBJ1-1 | TRBV28 | . | few | TGTGCCAGCACAGGGTTAACTGAAGCTTTCTTT | CASTGLTEAFF
TRBJ2-1 | TRBV11-1 | TRBD2 | . | TGTGCCAGCGAGGATTTAGCGGGAAGCTCCTACAATGAGCAGTTCTTC | CASEDLAGSSYNEQFF
TRBJ1-6 | TRBV7-2 | TRBD1 | . | TGTGCCAGCAGCACGCTCGGGACAGAGAATTCACCCCTCCACTTT | CASSTLGTENSPLHF
TRBJ2-1 | TRBV18 | . | . | TGTGCCAGCTCACCAGCTAGCTACAATGAGCAGTTCTTC | CASSPASYNEQFF
TRBJ2-2 | TRBV10-3 | . | . | TGTGCCATCAGTACAGGGACCGTTAACACCGGGGAGCTGTTTTTT | CAISTGTVNTGELFF
TRBJ1-1 | TRBV29-1 | . | . | TGCAGCGCCACGGGTAGGACTGAAGCTTTCTTT | CSATGRTEAFF
TRBJ2-1 | TRBV11-2 | TRBD2 | . | TGTGCCAGCAGCTTAGTTCGAGCGGGGCCCTACAATGAGCAGTTCTTC | CASSLVRAGPYNEQFF
TRBJ2-4 | TRBV6-5 | TRBD1 | once | TGTGCCAGCAGTTACTCGAGAGGGGCAGGGGGAAACATTCAGTACTTC | CASSYSRGAGGNIQYF
TRBJ1-2 | TRBV27 | . | . | TGTGCCAGCAGTGCCGGACTGCCTCGCCTCTATGGCTACACCTTC | CASSAGLPRLYGYTF
TRBJ1-2 | TRBV7-2 | . | . | TGTGCCAGCAACCGAAACAGGGAGGGCTATGGCTACACCTTC | CASNRNREGYGYTF
TRBJ1-2 | TRBV5-1 | . | . | TGCGCCAGCAGCCTGGACGGGGGTGGCTACACCTTC | CASSLDGGGYTF
TRBJ1-4 | TRBV28 | TRBD1 | . | TGTGCCAGCAGTCAGGGGGTGAATAATGAAAAACTGTTTTTT | CASSQGVNNEKLFF
TRBJ2-5 | TRBV15 | . | . | TGTGCCACCAGCAGCCAGGGTCAACAAGAGACCCAGTACTTC | CATSSQGQQETQYF
TRBJ2-5 | TRBV30 | . | few | TGTGCCTGGAGCCCACTAGGGGAGACCCAGTACTTC | CAWSPLGETQYF
TRBJ2-7 | TRBV28 | . | . | TGTGCCAGCAGTACACCAACAGGAAACCAATACGAGCAGTACTTC | CASSTPTGNQYEQYF
TRBJ2-5 | TRBV10-3 | . | few | TGTGCCATCAGTGATTCCCGGGGGGCAGGGGAGACCCAGTACTTC | CAISDSRGAGETQYF
TRBJ2-1 | TRBV29-1 | TRBD1 | . | TGCAGCGTTGATAGTGGACAGGGGGGCGGGAATGAGCAGTTCTTC | CSVDSGQGGGNEQFF
TRBJ1-1 | TRBV18 | TRBD1 | . | TGTGCCAGCTCACCACAGGGGGCGCAGACTGAAGCTTTCTTT | CASSPQGAQTEAFF
TRBJ2-1 | TRBV7-9 | . | . | TGTGCCAGCAGCCCCCAGGGAAACAATGAGCAGTTCTTC | CASSPQGNNEQFF
TRBJ2-1 | TRBV5-1 | TRBD2 | . | TGCGCCAGCAGCTTGACGGGGGGGCCTTCGAGGGAGCAGTTCTTC | CASSLTGGPSREQFF
TRBJ2-7 | TRBV10-3 | TRBD2 | . | TGTGCCATCAGTTCACCTATTAGCGGGCGGGGCGAGCAGTACTTC | CAISSPISGRGEQYF
TRBJ2-3 | TRBV5-5 | . | . | TGTGCCAGCAGCTTGCCCCCGACAGATACGCAGTATTTT | CASSLPPTDTQYF
TRBJ1-6 | TRBV10-2 | . | . | TGCGCCAGCACCCTTGGGGGGAGAGGGTCACCCCTCCACTTT | CASTLGGRGSPLHF
TRBJ2-6 | TRBV18 | TRBD1 | . | TGTGCCAGCTCACCCATCGTCGGACAGGCTTCTGGGGCCAACGTCCTGACTTTC | CASSPIVGQASGANVLTF
TRBJ2-7 | TRBV9 | TRBD2 | few | TGTGCCAGCAACCCTAGCGGGGGTTCCTACGAGCAGTACTTC | CASNPSGGSYEQYF
TRBJ2-5 | TRBV11-2 | . | . | TGTGCCAGCAGCTTAGCCATAGCGGAGACGGAGACCCAGTACTTC | CASSLAIAETETQYF
TRBJ2-1 | TRBV5-1 | TRBD2 | . | TGCGCCAGCACCAACGGACTAGCGGGGTGGAATGAGCAGTTCTTC | CASTNGLAGWNEQFF
TRBJ1-2 | TRBV4-2 | . | few | TGTGCCAGCAGCCAAGATGGGACTGTGAACTATGGCTACACCTTC | CASSQDGTVNYGYTF
TRBJ2-5 | TRBV19 | . | . | TGTGCCAGTAGTGGACAGAGGGGAGAGACCCAGTACTTC | CASSGQRGETQYF
TRBJ2-3 | TRBV5-1 | TRBD2 | . | TGCGCCAGCAGCTCGTCTAGCGGGGTCCCAGATACGCAGTATTTT | CASSSSSGVPDTQYF
TRBJ2-5 | TRBV5-1 | . | few | TGCGCCAGCAGTCCGGCAGGGCAAGAGACCCAGTACTTC | CASSPAGQETQYF
TRBJ1-1 | TRBV5-4 | TRBD1 | . | TGTGCCAGCAGCTCAGGACAGGGGGCGTACACTGAAGCTTTCTTT | CASSSGQGAYTEAFF
TRBJ1-1 | TRBV11-2 | TRBD1 | . | TGTGCCAGCAGCTCGCCCCGACAGGGGAGGACTAGCACTGAAGCTTTCTTT | CASSSPRQGRTSTEAFF
TRBJ1-5 | TRBV30 | TRBD1 | . | TGTGCCTGGAGTGGGGGGACAGGGAGGAAGGGAGGCAATCAGCCCCAGCATTTT | CAWSGGTGRKGGNQPQHF
TRBJ1-3 | TRBV6-5 | . | . | TGTGCCAGCAGTCCGCGTGCCCACTCTGGAAACACCATATATTTT | CASSPRAHSGNTIYF